The 21 T cell receptor beta chains presented below share a single source sample, sequenced in a study of blood T cell repertoires in COVID-19. Measured with immunoSEQ multiplex PCR; TCRdb has only the in-frame clones, and not every one. The repertoire holds about 91,000 clones, with 70% to 80% as singletons. Sequenced sample: peripheral blood. The source of these receptors is a man aged 65-85 years with acute or convalescent COVID-19.

This clone was counted only a few times. The chain uses TRBV9 and TRBJ2-1, with D perhaps TRBD2 (5 bases). Trimming took 3 bases from V and 0 from J, leaving 13 bases between them. Per the germline V gene, CDR1 is SGDLS and CDR2 is YYNGEE. The CDR3 consists of 16 residues. The chain's CDR3 is CASSEGTRASYNEQFF. Here the CDR3 DNA reads TGTGCCAGCAGCGAGGGCACTAGGGCCTCCTACAATGAGCAGTTCTTC.

This chain links TRBV7-2 with TRBJ2-7, with 13 bases that match TRBD2. CDR1 SGHTA and CDR2 FQGNSA come from the germline V gene. With V trimmed by 5 bases and J by 5 bases, 9 bases remained unmatched. The length of the CDR3 is 16 residues. In nucleotides, the CDR3 is TGTGCCAGCAGCCATTCATGGACTAGCGGGAGCCACGAGCAGTACTTC. This codes for CASSHSWTSGSHEQYF.

CDR3: CASSPLGGNYEQYF. Here the CDR3 DNA reads TGCGCCAGCAGCCCCCTAGGGGGCAACTACGAGCAGTACTTC. V and J are TRBV5-1 and TRBJ2-7, with 7 bases that match TRBD1. The CDR3 runs 14 residues. Germline CDR1 and CDR2: SGHRS and YFSETQ. V was pared by 4 bases and J by 3 bases, with 7 bases of the junction left unmatched.

The chain links TRBV27 to TRBJ1-1; D ambiguous. CDR3 size: 14 residues. Germline V gene sequence: CDR1 MNHEY, CDR2 SMNVEV (reference sequence). Trimming removed 3 bases from V and 4 bases from J, with 12 bases in between. The CDR3 nucleotides read TGTGCCAGCAGTTTTGAGGGTTTTGGCACTGAAGCTTTCTTT. Translation gives CASSFEGFGTEAFF.

J is TRBJ2-2 and V is TRBV27, with D uncertain. From germline, CDR1 is MNHEY and CDR2 SMNVEV (reference sequence). V was cut by 8 bases and J by 0 bases, with 7 bases left in between. The CDR3 is made up of 13 amino acids. DNA of the CDR3: TGTGCCAGCTGCACATCGAACACCGGGGAGCTGTTTTTT. Encoded protein: CASCTSNTGELFF.

This chain uses TRBV3-1 (or the pseudogene TRBV3-2) with TRBJ2-4; weak D call: TRBD2 (6 bases). Germline-derived CDR1 and CDR2 are LGHDT and YNNKEL (reference sequence). V was cut by 3 bases and J by 2 bases, with 17 bases left in between. The CDR3 contains 17 residues. The CDR3 bases are TGTGCCAGCAGCCATCAAGGAGGGTCGGGGACCAAAAACATTCAGTACTTC. Translated, it gives CASSHQGGSGTKNIQYF.

This chain uses TRBV7-3 with TRBJ1-1; perhaps TRBD1 as D (6 bases). The germline V and J ends were trimmed by 4 bases and 1 base, with 10 bases remaining between them. CDR1 and CDR2 from the germline V gene are SGHTA and FQGTGA. The CDR3 length is 14 residues. CDR3 sequence reads: CASSSGTPNTEAFF. CDR3 DNA: TGTGCCAGCAGCTCAGGGACACCGAACACTGAAGCTTTCTTT.

This chain uses TRBV6-5 with TRBJ2-3, with D possibly TRBD1 on 6 matching bases. The germline CDR1 and CDR2 sequences are MNHEY and SVGAGI. The CDR3 has 13 residues. Trimming pared 6 bases from V and 4 bases from J, leaving 11 bases between. The CDR3 loop reads CASSPPGADTQYF. The CDR3 region has the DNA TGTGCCAGCAGCCCCCCAGGGGCAGATACGCAGTATTTT.

This clone has a handful of counts. The V call is TRBV5-1, the J call TRBJ2-7; 8 nucleotides match TRBD1. V was clipped by 2 bases and J by 7 bases; unmatched bases: 8. The CDR3 spans 14 residues. Germline CDR1 reads SGHRS; CDR2 reads YFSETQ. This CDR3 is CASSFGQGAGEQYF. In DNA form, the CDR3 reads TGCGCCAGCAGCTTCGGGCAGGGGGCAGGAGAGCAGTACTTC.

The chain carries TRBV5-1 and TRBJ2-3; 7 nucleotides agree with TRBD1. V lost 4 bases, J lost 2 bases, and 4 bases stayed unmatched. The CDR3 spans 14 residues. CDR1 is SGHRS, CDR2 YFSETQ, per germline. The CDR3 protein is CASSRGQATDTQYF. In DNA, the CDR3 is TGCGCCAGCAGCCGCGGACAGGCCACAGATACGCAGTATTTT. The whole variable domain, remainder taken from reference TRBV5-1 and TRBJ2-3, is KAGVTQTPRYLIKTRGQQVTLSCSPISGHRSVSWYQQTPGQGLQFLFEYFSETQRNKGNFPGRFSGRQFSNSRSEMNVSTLELGDSALYLCASSRGQATDTQYFGPGTRLTVL.

The genes are TRBV19 and TRBJ2-2, with 9 positions matching TRBD2. Germline CDR1 and CDR2: LNHDA and SQIVND (reference sequence). CDR3 size: 14 residues. With 5 bases clipped from V and 5 bases from J, the junction kept 3 bases outside the gene matches. The CDR3: CASSGGGGTGELFF. CDR3 coding DNA: TGTGCCAGTAGTGGCGGGGGGGGAACCGGGGAGCTGTTTTTT.

The CDR3 DNA follows: TGTGCCAGCAGCGCCAGACAGGGGGCATATTCACCCCTCCACTTT. It specifies CASSARQGAYSPLHF. The V gene is TRBV6-5, the J gene TRBJ1-6; 10 positions agree with TRBD1. Germline values: CDR1 MNHEY, CDR2 SVGAGI. V lost 6 bases to trimming and J lost 8 bases; unmatched junction nucleotides: 7. The CDR3 contains 15 residues.

The chain recombines TRBV19 with TRBJ2-7; the D gene is possibly TRBD1 (5 bases). Germline V gene sequence: CDR1 LNHDA, CDR2 SQIVND (reference sequence). The CDR3 spans 14 residues. Trimming took 3 bases from V and 1 from J, leaving 10 bases between them. In DNA, the CDR3 is TGTGCCAGTAGTATTTACGACAGATCCTACGAGCAGTACTTC. Encoded protein: CASSIYDRSYEQYF.

The J gene is TRBJ1-4, the V gene TRBV20-1; D possibly corresponds to TRBD1 (6 bases). The V gene's germline CDR1 is DFQATT and CDR2 SNEGSKA (reference sequence). The ends were cut back, 3 bases at V and 6 bases at J, with 11 bases in the middle. The CDR3 extends over 13 amino acids. The CDR3 coding sequence is TGCAGTGCTAGTAGGGCAGGGGATGAAAAACTGTTTTTT. Its protein is CSASRAGDEKLFF.

This clone was counted only a few times. The J gene is TRBJ2-1, the V gene TRBV4-1; 7 bases are a match to TRBD2. The germline CDR1 and CDR2 sequences are MGHRA and YSYEKL. Unmatched junction bases numbered 8, after V lost 1 base and J lost 8 bases. The CDR3 is made up of 15 amino acids. CDR3 sequence: CASSQGLASRDEQFF. CDR3 sequence (DNA): TGCGCCAGCAGCCAAGGACTAGCCTCGCGGGATGAGCAGTTCTTC.

V and J are TRBV5-1 and TRBJ2-1, with D uncertain. The germline V gene encodes CDR1 SGHRS and CDR2 YFSETQ. V dropped 4 bases and J dropped 8 bases, with 10 bases sitting between them. CDR3 length equals 12 residues. In DNA form, the CDR3 reads TGCGCCAGCAGCACCGACCGGGATGAGCAGTTCTTC. Protein sequence: CASSTDRDEQFF.

CDR3 residues: CASSLVGQGANEQYF. The DNA for the CDR3 is TGTGCCAGCAGCTTGGTGGGACAGGGGGCCAACGAGCAGTACTTC. The chain uses TRBV5-6 and TRBJ2-7; 12 nucleotides agree with TRBD1. The CDR3 contains 15 residues. Germline V gene sequence: CDR1 SGHDT, CDR2 YYEEEE. Trimming took 0 bases from V and 5 from J; bases not matched to a gene: 3.

This chain uses TRBV12-5 with TRBJ2-3; 7 nucleotides match TRBD2. From germline, CDR1 is LGHNT and CDR2 FRNRAP. The CDR3 spans 15 residues. V lost 1 base and J lost 3; bases outside the gene matches: 4. CDR3 nucleotide sequence: TGTGCTAGTGGTTTGGGCGGGAGCAAGACAGATACGCAGTATTTT. As protein: CASGLGGSKTDTQYF.

The rearrangement joins TRBV29-1 to TRBJ1-3, with D perhaps matching TRBD1 (5 bases). Per germline, CDR1 SQVTM and CDR2 ANQGSEA. V was cut by 4 bases and J by 0 bases, with 10 bases left in between. The CDR3 covers 14 residues. The CDR3 is CSVVAGSSGNTIYF. In DNA, the CDR3 is TGCAGCGTTGTGGCAGGGTCCTCTGGAAACACCATATATTTT. The entire variable domain, with the rest obtained from reference TRBV29-1 and TRBJ1-3, is as follows: SAVISQKPSRDICQRGTSLTIQCQVDSQVTMMFWYRQQPGQSLTLIATANQGSEATYESGFVIDKFPISRPNLTFSTLTVSNMSPEDSSIYLCSVVAGSSGNTIYFGEGSWLTVV.

CDR3 sequence: CASSEKGRGEADTQYF. CDR3 DNA: TGTGCCAGCAGTGAAAAGGGGAGGGGTGAGGCAGATACGCAGTATTTT. The V gene is TRBV6-1, the J gene TRBJ2-3; 7 nucleotides align to TRBD2. This CDR3 has 16 amino acids. The germline V gene encodes CDR1 MNHNS and CDR2 SASEGT. J gave up 4 bases and V 2 bases, and 9 bases lay outside the gene matches.

This chain connects TRBV12-3 or TRBV12-4 to TRBJ2-1, with TRBD1 matching 9 bases. There are 12 residues in the CDR3. Unmatched junction bases numbered 8, after V lost 6 bases and J lost 14 bases. Here the CDR3 reads CASSLNRDREFF. For the CDR3, the DNA is TGTGCCAGCAGCCTAAACCGGGACAGGGAGTTCTTC.